This entry is about one TCR beta chain. Its antigen is unidentified. This specimen belongs to a study of CD8+CD57+ T cells in acquired aplastic anemia. Study-wide context: Sorted CD4+ and CD8+ cells yielded DNA averaging about 2.9 ug. Findings and caveats of the study: Levels of CD8+ Simpson's diversity were not significantly distinct in patients versus controls. Patients and controls shared 25 to 35 CD8+ CDR3 sequences, which appeared highly expressed in patients and within their immunodominant clones.

The study profiled TCR beta VDJ and CDR3 using genomic DNA as template. One entry per CDR3 protein results from TCRdb running MiXCR on the reads. Of some 200,000 distinct CDR3 sequences in the sample, roughly 60% were seen once. The sequenced patients had an expansion of CD8+CD57+ cells seen by flow cytometry. No therapy was given to patients before blood sampling. CDR3 size: 12 residues. Between the trimmed V and J ends, which lost 4 bases and 4 bases, there was a span of 8 bases. CDR1 SGDLS and CDR2 YYNGEE come from the germline V gene. This clonotype originated in a human donor with aplastic anemia. The sample was sorted CD4+, CD8+, or CD8+CD57+ T cells (not recorded which) from PBMCs. This rearrangement joins TRBV9 to TRBJ2-5; D is undetermined. CDR3 region: CASSRHGETQYF. The CDR3 DNA sequence: TGTGCCAGCAGCCGGCACGGAGAGACCCAGTACTTC.